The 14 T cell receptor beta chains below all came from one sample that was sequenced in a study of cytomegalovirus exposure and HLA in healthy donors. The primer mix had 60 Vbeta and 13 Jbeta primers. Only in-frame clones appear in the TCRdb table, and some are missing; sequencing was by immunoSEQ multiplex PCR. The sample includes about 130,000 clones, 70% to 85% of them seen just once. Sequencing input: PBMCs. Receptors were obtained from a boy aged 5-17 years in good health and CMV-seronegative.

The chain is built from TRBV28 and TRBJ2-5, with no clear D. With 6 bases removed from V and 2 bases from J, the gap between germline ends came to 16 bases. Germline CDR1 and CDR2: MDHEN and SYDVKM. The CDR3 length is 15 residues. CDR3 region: CASSPRGRRQETQYF. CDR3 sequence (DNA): TGTGCCAGCAGCCCTCGAGGTCGAAGGCAAGAGACCCAGTACTTC.

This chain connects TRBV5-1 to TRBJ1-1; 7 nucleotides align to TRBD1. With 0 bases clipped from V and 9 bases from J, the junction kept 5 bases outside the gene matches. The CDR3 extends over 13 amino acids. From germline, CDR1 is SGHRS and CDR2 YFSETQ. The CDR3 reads CASSLEDRRKAFF. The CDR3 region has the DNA TGCGCCAGCAGCTTGGAGGACAGGAGGAAAGCTTTCTTT.

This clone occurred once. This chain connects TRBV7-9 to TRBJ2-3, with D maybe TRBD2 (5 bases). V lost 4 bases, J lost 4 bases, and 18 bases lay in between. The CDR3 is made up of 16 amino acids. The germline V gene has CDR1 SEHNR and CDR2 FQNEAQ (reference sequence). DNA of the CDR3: TGTGCCAGCAGCTCTGAAACCGGGGTTTTTTCAGATACGCAGTATTTT. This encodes CASSSETGVFSDTQYF.

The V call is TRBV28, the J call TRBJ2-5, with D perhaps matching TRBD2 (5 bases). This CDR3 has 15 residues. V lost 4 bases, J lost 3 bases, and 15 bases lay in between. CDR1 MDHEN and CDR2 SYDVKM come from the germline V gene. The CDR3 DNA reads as TGTGCCAGCAGTTCCCTCCGTAGCGTGGAAGAGACCCAGTACTTC. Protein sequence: CASSSLRSVEETQYF. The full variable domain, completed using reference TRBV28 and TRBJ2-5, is DVKVTQSSRYLVKRTGEKVFLECVQDMDHENMFWYRQDPGLGLRLIYFSYDVKMKEKGDIPEGYSVSREKKERFSLILESASTNQTSMYLCASSSLRSVEETQYFGPGTRLLVL.

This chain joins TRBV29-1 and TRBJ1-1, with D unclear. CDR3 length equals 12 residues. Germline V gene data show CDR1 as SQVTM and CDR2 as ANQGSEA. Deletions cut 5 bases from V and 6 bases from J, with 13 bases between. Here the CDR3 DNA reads TGCAGCGTTCAGCCGAACGGGGCTGAAGCTTTCTTT. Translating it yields CSVQPNGAEAFF.

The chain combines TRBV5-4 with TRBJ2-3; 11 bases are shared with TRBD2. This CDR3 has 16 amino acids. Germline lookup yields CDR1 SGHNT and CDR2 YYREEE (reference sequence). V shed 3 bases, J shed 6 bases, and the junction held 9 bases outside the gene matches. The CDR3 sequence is CASSSPTSGEWDTQYF. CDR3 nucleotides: TGTGCCAGCAGCTCTCCGACTAGCGGGGAGTGGGATACGCAGTATTTT.

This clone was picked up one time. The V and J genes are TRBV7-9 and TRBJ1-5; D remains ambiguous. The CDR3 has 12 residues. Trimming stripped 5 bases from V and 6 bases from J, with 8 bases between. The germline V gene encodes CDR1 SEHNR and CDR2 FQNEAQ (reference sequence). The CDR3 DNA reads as TGTGCCAGCAGCCTACCGGGTCAGCCCCAGCATTTT. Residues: CASSLPGQPQHF.

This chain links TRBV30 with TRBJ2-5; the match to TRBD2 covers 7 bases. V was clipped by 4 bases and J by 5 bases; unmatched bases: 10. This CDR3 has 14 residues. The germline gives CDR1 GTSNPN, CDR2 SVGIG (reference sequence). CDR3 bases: TGTGCCTGGACCCCGGGAGGAGGGTGGGAGACCCAGTACTTC. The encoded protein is CAWTPGGGWETQYF. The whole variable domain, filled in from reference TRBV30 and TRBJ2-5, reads SQTIHQWPATLVQPVGSPLSLECTVEGTSNPNLYWYRQAAGRGLQLLFYSVGIGQISSEVPQNLSASRPQDRQFILSSKKLLLSDSGFYLCAWTPGGGWETQYFGPGTRLLVL.

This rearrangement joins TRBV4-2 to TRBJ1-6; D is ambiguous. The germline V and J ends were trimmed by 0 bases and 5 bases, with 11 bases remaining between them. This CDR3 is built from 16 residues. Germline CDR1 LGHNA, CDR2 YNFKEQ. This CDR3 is CASSQETRPDNSPLHF. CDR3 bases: TGTGCCAGCAGCCAAGAAACACGCCCCGATAATTCACCCCTCCACTTT.

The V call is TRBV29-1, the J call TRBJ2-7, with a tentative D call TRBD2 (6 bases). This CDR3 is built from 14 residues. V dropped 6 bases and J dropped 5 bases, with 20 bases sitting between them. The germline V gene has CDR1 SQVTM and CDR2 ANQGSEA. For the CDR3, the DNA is TGCAGCGTCGCACGACAAGCCCCGGGGGACGAGCAGTACTTC. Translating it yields CSVARQAPGDEQYF.

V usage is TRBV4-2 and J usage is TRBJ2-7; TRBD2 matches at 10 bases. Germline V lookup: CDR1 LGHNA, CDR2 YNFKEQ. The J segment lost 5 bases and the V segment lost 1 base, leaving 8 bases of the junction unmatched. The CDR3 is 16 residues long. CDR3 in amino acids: CASSQGPGLANHEQYF. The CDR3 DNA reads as TGTGCCAGCAGCCAAGGGCCGGGACTAGCGAATCACGAGCAGTACTTC.

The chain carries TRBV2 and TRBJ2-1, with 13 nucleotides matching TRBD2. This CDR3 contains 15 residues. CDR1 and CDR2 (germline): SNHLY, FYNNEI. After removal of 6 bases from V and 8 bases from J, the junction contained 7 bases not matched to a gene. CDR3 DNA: TGTGCCAGCAGGCACGGGACTAGCGGGATGGATGAGCAGTTCTTC. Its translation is CASRHGTSGMDEQFF.

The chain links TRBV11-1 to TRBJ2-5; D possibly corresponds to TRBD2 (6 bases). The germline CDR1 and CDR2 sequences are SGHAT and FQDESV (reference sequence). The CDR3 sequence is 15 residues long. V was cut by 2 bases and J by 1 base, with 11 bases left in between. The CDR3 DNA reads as TGTGCCAGCAGCTTACCTCCGGGAGTCCAAGAGACCCAGTACTTC. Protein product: CASSLPPGVQETQYF. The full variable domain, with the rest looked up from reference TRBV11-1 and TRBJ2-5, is EAEVAQSPRYKITEKSQAVAFWCDPISGHATLYWYRQILGQGPELLVQFQDESVVDDSQLPKDRFSAERLKGVDSTLKIQPAELGDSAMYLCASSLPPGVQETQYFGPGTRLLVL.

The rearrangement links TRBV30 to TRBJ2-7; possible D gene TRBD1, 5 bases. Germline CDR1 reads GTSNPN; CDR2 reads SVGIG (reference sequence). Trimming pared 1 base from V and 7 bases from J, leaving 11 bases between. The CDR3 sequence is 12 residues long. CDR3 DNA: TGTGCCTGGAGTGCGGCAGGGTGGGAGCAGTACTTC. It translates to CAWSAAGWEQYF.